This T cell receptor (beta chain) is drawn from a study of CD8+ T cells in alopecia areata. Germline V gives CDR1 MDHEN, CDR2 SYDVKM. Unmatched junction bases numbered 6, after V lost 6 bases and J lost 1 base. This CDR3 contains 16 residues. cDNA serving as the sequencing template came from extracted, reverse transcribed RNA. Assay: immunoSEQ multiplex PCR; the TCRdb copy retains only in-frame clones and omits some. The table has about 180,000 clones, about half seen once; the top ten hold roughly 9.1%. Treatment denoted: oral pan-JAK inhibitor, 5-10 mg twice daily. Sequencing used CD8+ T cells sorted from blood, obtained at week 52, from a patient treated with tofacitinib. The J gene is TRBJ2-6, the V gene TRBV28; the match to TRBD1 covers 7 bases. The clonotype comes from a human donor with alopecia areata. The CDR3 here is CASRLTGTSGANVLTF. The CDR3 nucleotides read TGTGCCAGCAGGCTGACAGGGACGTCTGGGGCCAACGTCCTGACTTTC.